This TCR beta chain was obtained from a study of shared clonotypes between healthy human individuals. The germline V and J ends were trimmed by 5 bases and 6 bases, with 19 bases remaining between them. Germline values: CDR1 KGHSH, CDR2 LQKENI. CDR3 size: 15 residues. Using immunoSEQ multiplex PCR, the repertoire was profiled, and TCRdb retains in-frame clones only, with some absent. The table records some 500,000 clones, less than 80% of them present only once. What was sequenced was PBMCs. This clonotype originated in a middle-aged woman in good health. Some clones in this sample may be carry-over from other donors' samples. This chain connects TRBV18 to TRBJ1-1; D may be TRBD1 (5 bases). The CDR3 DNA reads as TGTGCCAGCTCAACAAGCGGGGCAGGGCACTCTGAAGCTTTCTTT. Amino acids: CASSTSGAGHSEAFF.